The entry that follows covers one T cell receptor (beta chain) sequence. These data come from a study of shared clonotypes between healthy human individuals. Study as a whole: Two female and a few male donors aged 18 to 49 were enrolled.

Recent vaccinations or acute infections were absent in the healthy HIV-negative adult donors. Germline CDR1 and CDR2: SEHNR and FQNEAQ (reference sequence). V was shortened by 5 bases and J by 0 bases, with 13 bases between the two germline ends. The CDR3 is made up of 15 amino acids. Only in-frame clones appear in the TCRdb table, and some are missing; sequencing was by immunoSEQ multiplex PCR. This sample has approximately 1.1 million clones, with approximately 80% found just once. The rearrangement links TRBV7-9 to TRBJ1-2, with a tentative D call TRBD1 (5 bases). The receptor was isolated from a man younger than 35 in good health. Some clones in this sample may be carry-over from other donors' samples. Sequenced input: memory CD4+ T cells from PBMCs. The subset was: CD45RA-negative fraction. The CDR3 bases are TGTGCCAGCAGCGGGGGGACGGACGCTAACTATGGCTACACCTTC. The encoded protein is CASSGGTDANYGYTF.